The 10 T cell receptor beta chains reported below all come from one sample, sequenced in a study of T cell responses to AZD1222 COVID-19 vaccine. This table comes from immunoSEQ multiplex PCR, and its TCRdb copy is limited to in-frame clones, with some not included. Of 95,000 to 130,000 clones in the sample, roughly 84% are singletons; the top ten hold 6% to 8%. Sequences were derived from peripheral blood, sampled on day 0 of AZD1222 vaccination. The receptors come from an adult in good health.

This clone came up a few times. The chain combines TRBV28 with TRBJ2-1; 7 positions agree with TRBD2. The CDR3 covers 15 residues. The ends lost 2 bases at V and 3 bases at J; junction bases unmatched: 4. Germline values: CDR1 MDHEN, CDR2 SYDVKM. In DNA, the CDR3 is TGTGCCAGCAGTTTAAGTGGGGACTACTACAATGAGCAGTTCTTC. Protein: CASSLSGDYYNEQFF.

The V and J genes are TRBV18 and TRBJ1-1, with D uncertain. Germline V gene lookup returns CDR1 KGHSH and CDR2 LQKENI. The CDR3 has 14 residues. Trimming shortened V by 5 bases and J by 1 base, and 11 bases separated the two germline ends. The CDR3 bases are TGTGCCAGCTCAGAAGGACGGGAGAACACTGAAGCTTTCTTT. Amino acid sequence: CASSEGRENTEAFF.

This CDR3 reads CASSPVGSYEQYF. CDR3 sequence (DNA): TGTGCCAGCAGTCCGGTGGGCTCCTACGAGCAGTACTTC. The chain employs TRBV6-5 and TRBJ2-7; D unclear. The V gene lost 5 bases and the J gene lost 0 bases, with 8 bases spanning the gap. This CDR3 is 13 amino acids long. Germline loops: CDR1 MNHEY, CDR2 SVGAGI.

J is TRBJ1-1 and V is TRBV15; D might be TRBD1 (5 bases). Germline CDR1 reads LNHNV; CDR2 reads YYDKDF (reference sequence). This CDR3 is 16 amino acids long. V lost 0 bases and J lost 4, with 15 bases in between. CDR3 sequence: CATSRDTVAGLTEAFF. The CDR3 coding sequence is TGTGCCACCAGCAGAGACACGGTTGCGGGACTCACTGAAGCTTTCTTT.

The rearrangement joins TRBV19 to TRBJ2-1; 16 positions agree with TRBD2. This CDR3 comprises 18 residues. Germline-derived CDR1 and CDR2 are LNHDA and SQIVND (reference sequence). The trim removed 7 bases at V and 2 bases at J, leaving 8 bases unmatched. The CDR3 DNA is TGTGCCAGTACCCCGGGACTAGCGGGAGGGTCCGCCTACAATGAGCAGTTCTTC. Translating gives CASTPGLAGGSAYNEQFF.

This rearrangement joins TRBV15 to TRBJ2-6; D unresolved. CDR1 is LNHNV, CDR2 YYDKDF, per germline (reference sequence). This CDR3 is 17 amino acids long. V gave up 4 bases and J gave up 4 bases, with 17 bases separating them. DNA of the CDR3: TGTGCCACCAGCACCCGCCAGACCGTATCCGGGGCCAACGTCCTGACTTTC. It specifies CATSTRQTVSGANVLTF.

This clone is classed as medium-sized (0.01 to 0.1%). This chain links TRBV7-9 with TRBJ2-7, with D uncertain. The CDR3 runs 15 residues. Trimming stripped 5 bases from V and 0 bases from J, with 14 bases between. Germline V gene data show CDR1 as SEHNR and CDR2 as FQNEAQ (reference sequence). CDR3 loop: CASSDGPRSSYEQYF. The CDR3 nucleotides are TGTGCCAGCAGCGACGGACCGAGGAGCTCCTACGAGCAGTACTTC.

The CDR3 DNA is TGCGCCAGCAGCCCGACAGGGAATGAAAAACTGTTTTTT. It codes for CASSPTGNEKLFF. The chain links TRBV5-1 to TRBJ1-4; 7 nucleotides line up with TRBD1. The CDR3 is 13 amino acids. Germline CDR1 and CDR2: SGHRS and YFSETQ. The V and J ends lost 4 bases and 5 bases, in that order; junction bases with no gene match: 2.

This chain uses TRBV28 with TRBJ1-1, with unresolved D. The CDR3 spans 17 residues. Trimming removed 6 bases from V and 0 bases from J, with 20 bases in between. Germline assignment: CDR1 MDHEN and CDR2 SYDVKM. The CDR3 coding sequence is TGTGCCAGCAGATACTTAGACGCACCTGTCATGAACACTGAAGCTTTCTTT. It translates to CASRYLDAPVMNTEAFF.

V gene TRBV5-6 combines with J gene TRBJ1-4, with TRBD1 matching 8 bases. J lost 6 bases, V lost 6 bases, and 13 bases had no gene match. The germline V gene has CDR1 SGHDT and CDR2 YYEEEE. The CDR3 runs to 16 residues. The CDR3 reads CASTQSSRGRDEKLFF. In DNA form, the CDR3 reads TGTGCCAGCACCCAATCAAGCAGGGGGCGGGATGAAAAACTGTTTTTT.